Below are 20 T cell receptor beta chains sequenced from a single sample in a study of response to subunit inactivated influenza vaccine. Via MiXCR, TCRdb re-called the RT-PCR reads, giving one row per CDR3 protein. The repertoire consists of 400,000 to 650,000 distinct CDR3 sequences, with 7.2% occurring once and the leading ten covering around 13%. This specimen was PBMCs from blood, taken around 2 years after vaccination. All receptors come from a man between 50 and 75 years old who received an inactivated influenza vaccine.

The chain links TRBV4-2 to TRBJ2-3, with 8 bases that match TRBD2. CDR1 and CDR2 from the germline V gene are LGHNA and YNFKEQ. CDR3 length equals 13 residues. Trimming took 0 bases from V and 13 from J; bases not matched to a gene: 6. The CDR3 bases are TGTGCCAGCAGCCAAGAATTAGCGGGGAGGGAGTATTTT. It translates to CASSQELAGREYF.

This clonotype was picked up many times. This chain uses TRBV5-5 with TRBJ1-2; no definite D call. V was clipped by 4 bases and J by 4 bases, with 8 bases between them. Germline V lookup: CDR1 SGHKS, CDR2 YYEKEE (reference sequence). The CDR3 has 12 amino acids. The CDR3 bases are TGTGCCAGCAGCCTCGGCCTCTATGGCTACACCTTC. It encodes CASSLGLYGYTF.

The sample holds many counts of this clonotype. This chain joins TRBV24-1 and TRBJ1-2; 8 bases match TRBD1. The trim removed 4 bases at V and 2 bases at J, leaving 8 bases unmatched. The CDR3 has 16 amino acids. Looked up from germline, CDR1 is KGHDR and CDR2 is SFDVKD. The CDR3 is CATSERRGQENYGYTF. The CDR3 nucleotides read TGTGCCACCAGTGAGCGAAGGGGACAGGAGAACTATGGCTACACCTTC.

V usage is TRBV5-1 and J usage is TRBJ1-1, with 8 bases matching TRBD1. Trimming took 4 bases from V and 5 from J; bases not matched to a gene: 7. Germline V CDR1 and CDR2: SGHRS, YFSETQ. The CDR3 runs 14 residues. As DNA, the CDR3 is TGCGCCAGCAGCGGCGGACAGGGTGGTACTGAAGCTTTCTTT. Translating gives CASSGGQGGTEAFF.

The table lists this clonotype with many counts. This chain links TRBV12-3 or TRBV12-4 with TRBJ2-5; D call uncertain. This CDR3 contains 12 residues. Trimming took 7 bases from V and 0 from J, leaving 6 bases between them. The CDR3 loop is CASTSYQETQYF. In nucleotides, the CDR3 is TGTGCCAGCACCTCGTACCAAGAGACCCAGTACTTC.

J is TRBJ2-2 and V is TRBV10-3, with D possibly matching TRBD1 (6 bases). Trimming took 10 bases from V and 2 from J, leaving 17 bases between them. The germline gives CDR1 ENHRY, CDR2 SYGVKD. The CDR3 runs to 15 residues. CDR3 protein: CATRLGTLNTGELFF. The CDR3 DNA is TGTGCCACCCGGTTGGGGACACTTAACACCGGGGAGCTGTTTTTT.

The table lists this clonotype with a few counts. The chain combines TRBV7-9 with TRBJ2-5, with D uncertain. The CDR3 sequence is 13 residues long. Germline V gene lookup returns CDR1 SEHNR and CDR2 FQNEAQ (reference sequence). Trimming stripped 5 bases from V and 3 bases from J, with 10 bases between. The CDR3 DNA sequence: TGTGCCAGCAGCCCTTGGGCGGAAGAGACCCAGTACTTC. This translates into CASSPWAEETQYF. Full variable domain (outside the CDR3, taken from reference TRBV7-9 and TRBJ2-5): DTGVSQNPRHKITKRGQNVTFRCDPISEHNRLYWYRQTLGQGPEFLTYFQNEAQLEKSRLLSDRFSAERPKGSFSTLEIQRTEQGDSAMYLCASSPWAEETQYFGPGTRLLVL.

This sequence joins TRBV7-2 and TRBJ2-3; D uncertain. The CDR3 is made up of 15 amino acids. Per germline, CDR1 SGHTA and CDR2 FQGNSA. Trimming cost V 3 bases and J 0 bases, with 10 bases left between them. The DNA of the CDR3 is TGTGCCAGCAGCTTCCCCCGAACCAGCACAGATACGCAGTATTTT. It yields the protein CASSFPRTSTDTQYF.

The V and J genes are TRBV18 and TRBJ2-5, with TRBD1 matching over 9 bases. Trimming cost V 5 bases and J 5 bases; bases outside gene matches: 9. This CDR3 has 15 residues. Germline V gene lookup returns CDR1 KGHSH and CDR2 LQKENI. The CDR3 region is CASSSIQGASETQYF. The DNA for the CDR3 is TGTGCCAGCTCATCGATACAGGGGGCTTCGGAGACCCAGTACTTC.

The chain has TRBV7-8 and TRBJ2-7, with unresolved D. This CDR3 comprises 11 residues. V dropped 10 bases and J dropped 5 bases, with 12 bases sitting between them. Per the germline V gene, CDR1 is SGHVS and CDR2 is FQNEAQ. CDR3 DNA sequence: TGTGCCACATCGATAGGGAACGAGCAGTACTTC. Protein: CATSIGNEQYF. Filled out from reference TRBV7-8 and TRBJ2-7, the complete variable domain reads GAGVSQSPRYKVAKRGQDVALRCDPISGHVSLFWYQQALGQGPEFLTYFQNEAQLDKSGLPSDRFFAERPEGSVSTLKIQRTQQEDSAVYLCATSIGNEQYFGPGTRLTVT.

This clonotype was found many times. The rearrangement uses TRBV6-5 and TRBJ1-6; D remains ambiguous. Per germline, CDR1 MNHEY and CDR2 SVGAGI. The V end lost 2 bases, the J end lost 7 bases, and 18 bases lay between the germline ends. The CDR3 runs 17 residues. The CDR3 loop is CASSYRDTRSGNSPLHF. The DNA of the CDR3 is TGTGCCAGCAGTTACCGCGACACCCGATCGGGGAATTCACCCCTCCACTTT.

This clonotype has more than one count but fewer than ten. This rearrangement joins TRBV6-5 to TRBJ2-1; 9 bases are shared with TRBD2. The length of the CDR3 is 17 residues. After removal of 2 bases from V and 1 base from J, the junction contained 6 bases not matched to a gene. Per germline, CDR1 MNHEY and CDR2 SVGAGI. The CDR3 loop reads CASSYRASGVSYNEQFF. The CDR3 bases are TGTGCCAGCAGTTACCGGGCTAGCGGGGTTTCCTACAATGAGCAGTTCTTC.

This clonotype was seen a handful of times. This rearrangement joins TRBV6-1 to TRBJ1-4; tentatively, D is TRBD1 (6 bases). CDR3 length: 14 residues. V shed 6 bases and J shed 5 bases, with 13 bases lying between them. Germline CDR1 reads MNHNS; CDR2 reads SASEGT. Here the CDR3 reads CASRQRRGNEKLFF. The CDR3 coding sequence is TGTGCCAGCAGACAAAGGAGGGGGAATGAAAAACTGTTTTTT.

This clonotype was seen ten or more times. DNA for the CDR3: TGTGCCAGCACGCTGGGGGAGGGCCCCTACGAGCAGTACTTC. Protein sequence: CASTLGEGPYEQYF. This chain uses TRBV3-1 with TRBJ2-7, with 7 bases that match TRBD2. The CDR3 runs to 14 residues. The J segment lost 2 bases and the V segment lost 7 bases, leaving 8 bases of the junction unmatched. CDR1 LGHDT and CDR2 YNNKEL come from the germline V gene (reference sequence).

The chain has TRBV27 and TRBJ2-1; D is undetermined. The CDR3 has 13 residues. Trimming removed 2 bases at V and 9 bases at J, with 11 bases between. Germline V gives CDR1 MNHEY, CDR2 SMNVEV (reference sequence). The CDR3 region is CASSLILPGEQFF. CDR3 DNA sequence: TGTGCCAGCAGTTTAATACTGCCCGGTGAGCAGTTCTTC.

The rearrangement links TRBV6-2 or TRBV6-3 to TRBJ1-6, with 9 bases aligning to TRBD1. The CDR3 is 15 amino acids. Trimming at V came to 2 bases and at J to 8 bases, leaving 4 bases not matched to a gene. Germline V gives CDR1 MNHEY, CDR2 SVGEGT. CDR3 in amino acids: CASSYVGQGYSPLHF. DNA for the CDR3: TGTGCCAGCAGTTACGTTGGACAGGGGTATTCACCCCTCCACTTT.

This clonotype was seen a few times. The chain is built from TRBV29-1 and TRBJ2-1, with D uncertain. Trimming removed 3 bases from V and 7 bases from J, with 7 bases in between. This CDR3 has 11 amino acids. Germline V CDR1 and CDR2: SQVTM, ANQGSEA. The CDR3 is CSVEQVNEQFF. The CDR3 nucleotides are TGCAGCGTTGAGCAGGTTAATGAGCAGTTCTTC.

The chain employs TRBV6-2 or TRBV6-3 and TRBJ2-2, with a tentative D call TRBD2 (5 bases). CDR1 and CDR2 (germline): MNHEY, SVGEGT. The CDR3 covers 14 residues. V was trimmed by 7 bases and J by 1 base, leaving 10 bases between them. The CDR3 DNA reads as TGTGCCAGCAACTTCGGGAAGAACACCGGGGAGCTGTTTTTT. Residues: CASNFGKNTGELFF.

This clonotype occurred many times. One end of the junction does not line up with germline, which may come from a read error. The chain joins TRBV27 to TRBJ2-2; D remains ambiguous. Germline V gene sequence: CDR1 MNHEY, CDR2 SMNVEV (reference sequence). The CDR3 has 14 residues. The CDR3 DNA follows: TGTGCCACCAGTAGGTTGGGGAACACCGGGGAGCTGTTTTTT. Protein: CATSRLGNTGELFF.

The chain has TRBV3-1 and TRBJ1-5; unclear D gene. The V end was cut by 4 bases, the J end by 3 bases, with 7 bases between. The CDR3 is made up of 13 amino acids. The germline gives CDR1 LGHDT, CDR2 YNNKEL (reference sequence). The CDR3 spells CASSRGINQPQHF. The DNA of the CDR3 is TGTGCCAGCAGCCGGGGTATCAATCAGCCCCAGCATTTT.